This T cell receptor (beta chain) came from a study of cytomegalovirus exposure and HLA in healthy donors. PCR involved 60 Vbeta and 13 Jbeta primers. Measured with immunoSEQ multiplex PCR; TCRdb has only the in-frame clones, and not every one. This sample has about 55,000 clones, with about 69% found just once. CDR1 and CDR2 (germline): SGHRS, YFSETQ. This CDR3 comprises 15 residues. V shed 3 bases, J shed 2 bases, and the junction held 4 bases outside the gene matches. This clone appeared a few times. The clonotype comes from a man between 35 and 55 years old in good health and CMV-seropositive. The sequenced sample was PBMCs. This chain joins TRBV5-1 and TRBJ2-7; TRBD2 agrees at 11 bases. CDR3: CASSWNSGGAYEQYF. The CDR3 DNA is TGCGCCAGCAGCTGGAATAGCGGGGGGGCCTACGAGCAGTACTTC.